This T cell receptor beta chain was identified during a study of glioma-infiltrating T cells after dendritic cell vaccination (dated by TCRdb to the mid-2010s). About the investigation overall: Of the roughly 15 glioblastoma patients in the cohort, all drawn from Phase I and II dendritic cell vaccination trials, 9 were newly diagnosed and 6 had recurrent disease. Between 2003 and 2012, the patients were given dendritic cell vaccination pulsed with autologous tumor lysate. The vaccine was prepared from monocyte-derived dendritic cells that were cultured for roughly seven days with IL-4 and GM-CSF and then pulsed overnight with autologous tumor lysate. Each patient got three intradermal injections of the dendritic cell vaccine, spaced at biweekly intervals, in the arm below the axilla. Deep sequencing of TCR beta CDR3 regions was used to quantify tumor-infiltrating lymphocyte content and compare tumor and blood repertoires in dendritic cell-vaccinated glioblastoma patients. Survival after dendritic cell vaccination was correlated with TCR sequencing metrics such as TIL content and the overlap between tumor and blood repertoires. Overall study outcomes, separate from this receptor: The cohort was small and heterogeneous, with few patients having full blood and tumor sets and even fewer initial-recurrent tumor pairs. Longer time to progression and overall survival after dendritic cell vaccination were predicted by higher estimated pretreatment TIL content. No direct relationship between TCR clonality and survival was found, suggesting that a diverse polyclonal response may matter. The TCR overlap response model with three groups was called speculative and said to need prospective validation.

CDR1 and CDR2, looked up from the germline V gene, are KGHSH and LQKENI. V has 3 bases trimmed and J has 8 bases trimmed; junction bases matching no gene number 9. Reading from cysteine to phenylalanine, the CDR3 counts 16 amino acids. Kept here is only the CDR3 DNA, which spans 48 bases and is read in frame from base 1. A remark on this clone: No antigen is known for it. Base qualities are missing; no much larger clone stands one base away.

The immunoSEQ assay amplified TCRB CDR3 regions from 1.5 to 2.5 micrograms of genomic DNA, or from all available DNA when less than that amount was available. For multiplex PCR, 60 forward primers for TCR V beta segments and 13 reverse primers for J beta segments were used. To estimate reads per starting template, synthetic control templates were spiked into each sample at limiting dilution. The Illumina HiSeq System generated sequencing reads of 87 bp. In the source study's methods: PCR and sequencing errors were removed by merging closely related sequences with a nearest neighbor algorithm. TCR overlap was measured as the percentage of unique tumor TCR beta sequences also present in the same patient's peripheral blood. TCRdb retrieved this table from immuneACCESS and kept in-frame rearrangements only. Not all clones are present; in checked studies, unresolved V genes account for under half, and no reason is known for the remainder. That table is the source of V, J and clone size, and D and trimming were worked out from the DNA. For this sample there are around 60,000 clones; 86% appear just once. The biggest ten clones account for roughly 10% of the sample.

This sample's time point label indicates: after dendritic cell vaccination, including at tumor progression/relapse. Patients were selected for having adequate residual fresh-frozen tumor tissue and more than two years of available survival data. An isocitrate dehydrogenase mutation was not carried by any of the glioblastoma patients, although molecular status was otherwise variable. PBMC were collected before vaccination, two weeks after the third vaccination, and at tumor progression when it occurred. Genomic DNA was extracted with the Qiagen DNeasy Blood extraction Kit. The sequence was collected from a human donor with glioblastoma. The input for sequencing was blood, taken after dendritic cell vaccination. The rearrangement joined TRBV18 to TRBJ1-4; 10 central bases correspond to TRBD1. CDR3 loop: CASSPLSGQGSEKLFF. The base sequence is TGTGCCAGCTCACCGCTATCGGGACAGGGGAGCGAAAAACTGTTTTTT.